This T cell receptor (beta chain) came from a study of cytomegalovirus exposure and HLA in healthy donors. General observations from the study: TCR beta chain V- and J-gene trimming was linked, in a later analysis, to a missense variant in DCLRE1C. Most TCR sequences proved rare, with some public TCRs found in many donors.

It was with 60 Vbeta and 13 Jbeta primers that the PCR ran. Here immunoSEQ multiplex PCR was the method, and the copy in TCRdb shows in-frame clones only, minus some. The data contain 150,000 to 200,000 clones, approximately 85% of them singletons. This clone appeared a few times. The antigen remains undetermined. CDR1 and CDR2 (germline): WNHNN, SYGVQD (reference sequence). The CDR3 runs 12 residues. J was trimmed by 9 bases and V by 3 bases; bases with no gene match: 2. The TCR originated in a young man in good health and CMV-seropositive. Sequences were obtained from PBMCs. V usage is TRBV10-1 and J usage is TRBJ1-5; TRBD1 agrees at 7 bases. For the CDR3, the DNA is TGCGCCAGCAGTGAAGGGACAGTGCCCCAGCATTTT. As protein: CASSEGTVPQHF.